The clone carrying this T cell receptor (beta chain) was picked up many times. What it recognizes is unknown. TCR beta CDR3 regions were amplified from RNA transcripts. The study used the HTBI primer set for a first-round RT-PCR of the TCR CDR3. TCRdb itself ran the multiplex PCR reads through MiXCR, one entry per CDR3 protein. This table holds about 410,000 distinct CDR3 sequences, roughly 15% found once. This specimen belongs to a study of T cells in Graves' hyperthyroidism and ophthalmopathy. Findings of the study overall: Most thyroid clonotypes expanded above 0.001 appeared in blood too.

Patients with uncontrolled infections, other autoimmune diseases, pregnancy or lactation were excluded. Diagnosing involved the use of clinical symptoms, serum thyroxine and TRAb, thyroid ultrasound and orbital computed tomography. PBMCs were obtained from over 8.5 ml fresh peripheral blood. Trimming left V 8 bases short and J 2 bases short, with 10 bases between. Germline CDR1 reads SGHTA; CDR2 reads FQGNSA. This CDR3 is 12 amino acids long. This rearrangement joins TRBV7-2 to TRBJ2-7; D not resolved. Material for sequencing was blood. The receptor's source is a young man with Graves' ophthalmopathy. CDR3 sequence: CASGIRPYEQYF. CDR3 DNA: TGTGCCAGCGGAATTCGACCCTACGAGCAGTACTTC.